The sample holds a few counts of the clone carrying this TCR beta chain. Antigen unknown. From the RT-PCR reads, TCRdb called clonotypes with MiXCR, one entry per CDR3 protein. The profile shows about 520,000 distinct CDR3 sequences, around 7.7% of them singletons. The data derive from a study of response to subunit inactivated influenza vaccine. Study-wide results and limits: The authors suggested that every seasonal influenza vaccination recruits few new T cells.

The clonotype comes from a man aged 50-75 years who received an inactivated influenza vaccine. The sequences come from PBMCs from blood, collected 23 to 25 months after vaccination.

The CDR3 here is CSADVLTGVETQYF. The DNA of the CDR3 is TGCAGTGCCGATGTATTGACAGGGGTAGAGACCCAGTACTTC. The chain carries TRBV20-1 and TRBJ2-5, with 8 bases fitting TRBD1. The germline V gene encodes CDR1 DFQATT and CDR2 SNEGSKA (reference sequence). J gave up 4 bases and V 6 bases, and 10 bases lay outside the gene matches. This CDR3 comprises 14 residues.